Listed here are 29 T cell receptor beta chains from one sample, sequenced in a study of T cell responses to AZD1222 COVID-19 vaccine. This table comes from immunoSEQ multiplex PCR, and its TCRdb copy is limited to in-frame clones, with some not included. There are approximately 180,000 clones in the sample; approximately 91% occur only once, and 1.5% to 2% lies in the top ten. The sample here was peripheral blood, taken on day 0 of AZD1222 vaccination. The receptors shown here come from an adult in good health.

This chain connects TRBV5-6 to TRBJ2-1; 8 nucleotides agree with TRBD2. This CDR3 is 16 amino acids long. The V segment lost 1 base and the J segment 6 bases; nucleotides outside the gene matches: 9. CDR1 and CDR2 (germline): SGHDT, YYEEEE. CDR3: CASSLSPSGSINEQFF. As DNA, the CDR3 is TGTGCCAGCAGCTTGAGCCCCAGCGGGAGCATCAATGAGCAGTTCTTC.

Notes on this clone: A read error may account for a junction end that differs from germline. V is TRBV30 and J is TRBJ2-5; TRBD1 matches at 12 bases. The CDR3 covers 13 residues. CDR1 is GTSNPN and CDR2 is SVGIG in the germline V gene (reference sequence). CDR3 sequence: CAWRGQGAPPPNF. DNA of the CDR3: TGTGCCTGGAGGGGACAGGGGGCGCCCCCCCCAAACTTC.

In its sample, this clone was seen a few times. This chain links TRBV12-3 or TRBV12-4 with TRBJ2-2; D gene unclear. The V end was cut by 4 bases, the J end by 4 bases, with 7 bases between. The CDR3 totals 13 residues. The CDR3 protein is CASSSSGTGELFF. CDR3 sequence (DNA): TGTGCCAGCAGTTCCTCTGGCACCGGGGAGCTGTTTTTT.

The chain uses TRBV5-1 and TRBJ2-7, with D tentatively TRBD2 (6 bases). Germline V gene lookup returns CDR1 SGHRS and CDR2 YFSETQ. The V and J ends lost 6 bases and 7 bases respectively, with 20 bases between them. This CDR3 is 14 amino acids long. The chain's CDR3 is CASKGLGRSWEQYV. In nucleotides, the CDR3 is TGCGCCAGCAAGGGACTCGGGAGAAGCTGGGAGCAGTACGTC.

Here the CDR3 reads CAITRGYNTEAFF. The CDR3 nucleotides read TGTGCCATCACCAGGGGATATAACACTGAAGCTTTCTTT. The genes are TRBV10-3 and TRBJ1-1, with D possibly being TRBD1 (6 bases). V was trimmed by 7 bases and J by 2 bases, leaving 11 bases between them. Per germline, CDR1 ENHRY and CDR2 SYGVKD. The CDR3 is 13 residues long.

The rearrangement uses TRBV7-3 and TRBJ2-3; TRBD2 matches 7 bases. Trimming took 5 bases from V and 2 from J; bases not matched to a gene: 7. This CDR3 contains 15 residues. CDR1 and CDR2 from the germline V gene are SGHTA and FQGTGA. DNA for the CDR3: TGTGCCAGCAGCCCCGGGACTACAGCCACAGATACGCAGTATTTT. It codes for CASSPGTTATDTQYF.

This chain links TRBV4-2 with TRBJ2-1, with 7 bases identical to TRBD1. The CDR3 is 15 residues long. With 0 bases clipped from V and 10 bases from J, the junction kept 9 bases outside the gene matches. The germline CDR1 and CDR2 sequences are LGHNA and YNFKEQ. CDR3 protein: CASSQDPQGPIEQFF. The CDR3, as DNA: TGTGCCAGCAGCCAAGACCCACAGGGGCCCATAGAGCAGTTCTTC.

This chain joins TRBV2 and TRBJ1-5, with unresolved D. CDR1 is SNHLY, CDR2 FYNNEI, per germline. The CDR3 has 14 residues. Trimming cost V 6 bases and J 6 bases, with 15 bases left between them. The CDR3 coding sequence is TGTGCCAGCAGCCGAGACTGGGCGGGTCAGCCCCAGCATTTT. Translation: CASSRDWAGQPQHF. The complete variable domain, with remaining parts taken from reference TRBV2 and TRBJ1-5, reads EPEVTQTPSHQVTQMGQEVILRCVPISNHLYFYWYRQILGQKVEFLVSFYNNEISEKSEIFDDQFSVERPDGSNFTLKIRSTKLEDSAMYFCASSRDWAGQPQHFGDGTRLSIL.

V usage is TRBV18 and J usage is TRBJ2-1; either TRBD1 or TRBD2 may fit D (5 bases each). CDR1 is KGHSH, CDR2 LQKENI, per germline. The ends were cut back, 0 bases at V and 0 bases at J, with 15 bases in the middle. This CDR3 is 18 amino acids long. For the CDR3, the DNA is TGTGCCAGCTCACCACCTTCGGGACGGCTGAACTCCTACAATGAGCAGTTCTTC. Protein sequence: CASSPPSGRLNSYNEQFF.

The chain is built from TRBV10-2 and TRBJ2-2; D gene ambiguous. Germline CDR1 reads WSHSY; CDR2 reads SAAADI. There are 15 residues in the CDR3. Between the trimmed V and J ends, which lost 6 bases and 2 bases, there was a span of 13 bases. CDR3 coding DNA: TGCGCCAGCAGCCCAGTCAATTTAAACACCGGGGAGCTGTTTTTT. Residues: CASSPVNLNTGELFF.

The chain carries TRBV5-4 and TRBJ2-2; D perhaps matches TRBD2 (6 bases). Per germline, CDR1 SGHNT and CDR2 YYREEE (reference sequence). This CDR3 contains 14 residues. Between the trimmed V and J ends, which lost 0 bases and 7 bases, there was a span of 10 bases. The CDR3 nucleotides are TGTGCCAGCAGCTTGGGAGGGAGGAACGGGGAGCTGTTTTTT. It encodes CASSLGGRNGELFF.

This clone is a singleton in its sample. The genes are TRBV7-9 and TRBJ1-5; tentative D call: TRBD1 (5 bases). Germline-derived CDR1 and CDR2 are SEHNR and FQNEAQ (reference sequence). Deletions cut 8 bases from V and 2 bases from J, with 16 bases between. The CDR3 covers 15 residues. The CDR3 here is CASSEGTRGNQPQHF. The CDR3 DNA is TGTGCCAGCTCCGAGGGGACTCGGGGCAATCAGCCCCAGCATTTT.

The chain carries TRBV14 and TRBJ2-5, with D perhaps matching TRBD2 (7 bases). V was clipped by 5 bases and J by 1 base, with 14 bases between them. The CDR3 runs 15 residues. Germline V CDR1 and CDR2: SGHDN, FVKESK. The DNA of the CDR3 is TGTGCCAGCAGCGGACGAAGGGGGGGCCAAGAGACCCAGTACTTC. Protein: CASSGRRGGQETQYF.

The gene calls are TRBV29-1 and TRBJ2-3; TRBD1 aligns across 8 bases. This CDR3 has 15 amino acids. The germline gives CDR1 SQVTM, CDR2 ANQGSEA. With V trimmed by 4 bases and J by 2 bases, 8 bases remained unmatched. CDR3 sequence: CSVGFGQGSTDTQYF. CDR3 DNA sequence: TGCAGCGTTGGGTTCGGACAGGGATCCACAGATACGCAGTATTTT.

This rearrangement joins TRBV28 to TRBJ1-2; D gene unclear. Trimming took 3 bases from V and 4 from J, leaving 9 bases between them. CDR3 length: 13 amino acids. CDR1 and CDR2 (germline): MDHEN, SYDVKM. The chain's CDR3 is CASSFSAIYGYTF. CDR3 DNA sequence: TGTGCCAGCAGTTTTTCAGCGATCTATGGCTACACCTTC.

This chain links TRBV27 with TRBJ2-3; 10 bases align to TRBD2. The length of the CDR3 is 17 residues. CDR1 and CDR2 from the germline V gene are MNHEY and SMNVEV (reference sequence). J lost 8 bases, V lost 6 bases, and 17 bases had no gene match. For the CDR3, the DNA is TGTGCCAGCAGCCTTTCCCCCGTAGCGGGAGGCCCAGGTACGCAGTATTTT. Its translation is CASSLSPVAGGPGTQYF.

The V gene is TRBV28, the J gene TRBJ2-1, with TRBD2 identical over 14 bases. Trimming removed 2 bases from V and 8 bases from J; junction bases left unmatched: 5. Germline CDR1 MDHEN, CDR2 SYDVKM. CDR3 length: 16 residues. The CDR3 nucleotides are TGTGCCAGCAGTTTACAGACTAGCGGGAGGGGCTATGAGCAGTTCTTC. This codes for CASSLQTSGRGYEQFF. Complete variable domain (other parts from reference TRBV28 and TRBJ2-1): DVKVTQSSRYLVKRTGEKVFLECVQDMDHENMFWYRQDPGLGLRLIYFSYDVKMKEKGDIPEGYSVSREKKERFSLILESASTNQTSMYLCASSLQTSGRGYEQFFGPGTRLTVL.

This chain joins TRBV19 and TRBJ1-1; possibly TRBD1 for D (5 bases). CDR1 and CDR2 (germline): LNHDA, SQIVND (reference sequence). V was cut by 2 bases and J by 2 bases, with 12 bases left in between. The CDR3 sequence is 15 residues long. The CDR3 DNA is TGTGCCAGTAGTATATCGGGACTTCTTAACACTGAAGCTTTCTTT. This sequence encodes CASSISGLLNTEAFF.

As to this clone: Other nucleotide sequences in the sample specify the same CDR3. This chain joins TRBV7-2 and TRBJ2-4; 12 nucleotides align to TRBD2. Per the germline V gene, CDR1 is SGHTA and CDR2 is FQGNSA. This CDR3 contains 17 residues. Losses at the gene ends were 1 base for V and 9 bases for J; bases not matched to a gene: 10. CDR3 bases: TGTGCCAGCAGCTTAGGGCTAGCGGGGGGGGAGCAGGGCATTCAGTACTTC. Protein sequence: CASSLGLAGGEQGIQYF.

V gene TRBV5-4 combines with J gene TRBJ1-2; D call uncertain. CDR1 is SGHNT, CDR2 YYREEE, per germline (reference sequence). The CDR3 contains 14 residues. Trimming left V 2 bases short and J 3 bases short, with 11 bases between. The CDR3 spells CASSFLDHDYGYTF. CDR3 DNA sequence: TGTGCCAGCAGCTTTTTGGACCACGACTATGGCTACACCTTC.

The chain recombines TRBV6-2 or TRBV6-3 with TRBJ1-5; D is undetermined. With 2 bases removed from V and 2 bases from J, the gap between germline ends came to 16 bases. The CDR3 runs to 17 residues. Per the germline V gene, CDR1 is MNHEY and CDR2 is SVGEGT. CDR3 in DNA: TGTGCCAGCAGTTACCCTCCCAAGAGTAACCGCAATCAGCCCCAGCATTTT. The encoded protein is CASSYPPKSNRNQPQHF.

The chain is built from TRBV19 and TRBJ1-5; D is ambiguous. Germline V gene lookup returns CDR1 LNHDA and CDR2 SQIVND (reference sequence). The V and J ends lost 1 base and 9 bases respectively, with 7 bases between them. The CDR3 is 12 residues long. The CDR3: CASSIGRGPQHF. Written as DNA, the CDR3 is TGTGCCAGTAGTATAGGGCGTGGGCCCCAGCATTTT. The complete variable domain, with remaining parts taken from reference TRBV19 and TRBJ1-5, reads DGGITQSPKYLFRKEGQNVTLSCEQNLNHDAMYWYRQDPGQGLRLIYYSQIVNDFQKGDIAEGYSVSREKKESFPLTVTSAQKNPTAFYLCASSIGRGPQHFGDGTRLSIL.

The chain links TRBV5-1 to TRBJ1-1; D unresolved. This CDR3 comprises 12 residues. V gave up 3 bases and J gave up 2 bases, with 5 bases separating them. In germline, CDR1 is SGHRS, CDR2 YFSETQ. The CDR3 region has the DNA TGCGCCAGCAGCTCAGGAAACACTGAAGCTTTCTTT. Encoded protein: CASSSGNTEAFF.

The genes are TRBV19 and TRBJ2-5, with no clear D. This CDR3 has 13 residues. Trimming shortened V by 1 base and J by 5 bases, and 8 bases separated the two germline ends. Germline loops: CDR1 LNHDA, CDR2 SQIVND (reference sequence). CDR3 sequence (DNA): TGTGCCAGTAGTATAGTTGGTGGTGAGACCCAGTACTTC. It specifies CASSIVGGETQYF.

The V call is TRBV2, the J call TRBJ2-1, with 7 bases lining up with TRBD1. The CDR3 runs to 13 residues. J lost 5 bases, V lost 10 bases, and 8 bases had no gene match. CDR1 SNHLY and CDR2 FYNNEI come from the germline V gene. The CDR3 region is CATDYRGDNEQFF. Here the CDR3 DNA reads TGTGCCACCGATTACAGGGGAGACAATGAGCAGTTCTTC.

The chain joins TRBV5-4 to TRBJ2-1; the match to TRBD2 covers 9 bases. CDR3 length equals 17 residues. V trimming: 3 bases; J trimming: 7 bases; junction bases outside the gene matches: 14. The germline V gene has CDR1 SGHNT and CDR2 YYREEE (reference sequence). CDR3 in amino acids: CASSSPLAGVFGNEQFF. In DNA form, the CDR3 reads TGTGCCAGCAGCTCCCCGTTAGCGGGGGTCTTTGGGAATGAGCAGTTCTTC.

This clone appeared a single time. The chain uses TRBV6-5 and TRBJ2-7; 11 nucleotides match TRBD1. This CDR3 spans 15 amino acids. V trimming: 6 bases; J trimming: 7 bases; junction bases outside the gene matches: 11. Germline lookup yields CDR1 MNHEY and CDR2 SVGAGI. The CDR3 is CASRTAGTGGGEQYF. The CDR3, as DNA: TGTGCCAGCAGGACAGCCGGGACAGGGGGAGGGGAGCAGTACTTC.

This chain joins TRBV5-1 and TRBJ2-1, with D perhaps TRBD2 (6 bases). This CDR3 contains 14 residues. Germline V lookup: CDR1 SGHRS, CDR2 YFSETQ. Trimming took 1 base from V and 7 from J, leaving 12 bases between them. DNA of the CDR3: TGCGCCAGCAGCTTGCTTCCGGAGGGGAATGAGCAGTTCTTC. It is translated as CASSLLPEGNEQFF.

J is TRBJ1-4 and V is TRBV2; D is perhaps TRBD1 (6 bases). The CDR3 covers 14 residues. Germline V gene data show CDR1 as SNHLY and CDR2 as FYNNEI. With 3 bases removed from V and 8 bases from J, the gap between germline ends came to 13 bases. CDR3 residues: CASSDGGAGEKLFF. The CDR3 nucleotides read TGTGCCAGCAGTGATGGGGGCGCGGGAGAAAAACTGTTTTTT.